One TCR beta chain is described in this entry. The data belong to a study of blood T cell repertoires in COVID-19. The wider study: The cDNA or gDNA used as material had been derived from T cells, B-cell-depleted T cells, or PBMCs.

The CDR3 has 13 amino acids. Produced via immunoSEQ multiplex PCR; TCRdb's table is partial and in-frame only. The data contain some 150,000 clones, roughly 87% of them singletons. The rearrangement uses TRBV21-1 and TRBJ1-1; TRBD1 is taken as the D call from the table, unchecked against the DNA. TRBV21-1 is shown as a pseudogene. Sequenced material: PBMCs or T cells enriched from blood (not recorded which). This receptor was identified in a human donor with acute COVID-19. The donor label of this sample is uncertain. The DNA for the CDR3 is TGTGCCAGCAGCGCCCGGACAGGGACTGAAGCTTTCTTT. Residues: CASSARTGTEAFF.